The T cell receptor (beta chain) described here comes from a study of shared clonotypes between healthy human individuals. Overall study context: Each donor had three CD4 naive, three CD4 memory, two CD8 naive and one CD8 memory plate. Whole-study findings and limits: It was observed that approximately 5% of naive CD4 clonotypes were shared across several donors.

With respect to this clone: The antigen remains unidentified.

The junction had 21 bases not matched to a gene; V was cut back by 5 bases and J by 9 bases. The V gene's germline CDR1 is MDHEN and CDR2 SYDVKM. The CDR3 has 19 residues. Assay: immunoSEQ multiplex PCR; the TCRdb copy retains only in-frame clones and omits some. The table includes about 2.5 million clones, just under 95% detected once. Splitting the CD4+ cells yielded a CD45RA+ naive subset and a CD45RA-negative memory subset. This chain connects TRBV28 to TRBJ2-1; 11 bases agree with TRBD1. This receptor was taken from a man in his late teens or twenties in good health. Some clones in this sample may be carry-over from other donors' samples. Sequencing used naive CD4+ T cells from PBMCs. The subset was: CD45RA+ positively selected. CDR3 amino acids: CASSPTGTGGLAGVGEQFF. Written as DNA, the CDR3 is TGTGCCAGCAGTCCAACCGGGACAGGGGGTTTAGCGGGAGTGGGTGAGCAGTTCTTC.